What follows are 18 T cell receptor beta chains derived from one specimen sequenced in a study of patients and donors after allogeneic stem cell transplantation. MiXCR, run by TCRdb on the RT-PCR reads, gives a single entry per CDR3 protein. Of around 150,000 distinct CDR3 sequences detected, about 36% appear once; the ten largest clones hold about 50%. The sequenced sample consisted of blood, either unsorted or a sorted T cell fraction (not recorded which). The receptors originated from a human donor who was either an allogeneic HSCT recipient or a stem cell or donor lymphocyte infusion donor (not recorded which). It is not recorded whose cells these are; they may come from a transplant donor.

The chain has TRBV10-3 and TRBJ2-7, with D perhaps given as TRBD1 or TRBD2 (6 bases each). Between the trimmed V and J ends, which lost 6 bases and 3 bases, there was a span of 18 bases. The CDR3 runs 15 residues. Germline lookup yields CDR1 ENHRY and CDR2 SYGVKD. Written as DNA, the CDR3 is TGTGCCATCAGCCTTTCGGGGGCCAACTTCTACGAGCAGTACTTC. Amino acids: CAISLSGANFYEQYF.

The chain combines TRBV9 with TRBJ2-7; D gene unclear. Looked up from germline, CDR1 is SGDLS and CDR2 is YYNGEE. V gave up 4 bases and J gave up 0 bases, with 2 bases separating them. CDR3 size: 11 residues. The CDR3 DNA reads as TGTGCCAGCAGCAACTCCTACGAGCAGTACTTC. Translating it yields CASSNSYEQYF.

This clonotype was detected only a few times. The CDR3 loop is CASREGRRNQPQHF. DNA for the CDR3: TGTGCCAGCAGGGAGGGACGCCGTAATCAGCCCCAGCATTTT. The chain links TRBV12-3 or TRBV12-4 to TRBJ1-5; perhaps TRBD1 as D (5 bases). Between the trimmed V and J ends, which lost 6 bases and 4 bases, there was a span of 13 bases. The length of the CDR3 is 14 residues.

The chain uses TRBV6-5 and TRBJ1-4; 7 bases are shared with TRBD1. CDR1 MNHEY and CDR2 SVGAGI come from the germline V gene. The CDR3 is 16 residues long. V shed 5 bases and J 8 bases; nucleotides not matched to a gene: 14. CDR3 residues: CASSPRSGTAEEKLFF. The DNA for the CDR3 is TGTGCCAGCAGTCCTAGATCCGGGACAGCGGAGGAAAAACTGTTTTTT.

The CDR3 region is CASSQAVAKNTEAFF. CDR3 coding DNA: TGTGCCAGCAGCCAAGCGGTGGCCAAGAACACTGAAGCTTTCTTT. The chain links TRBV4-2 to TRBJ1-1; no clear D. V was pared by 1 base and J by 1 base, with 10 bases between. The CDR3 consists of 15 residues. Per germline, CDR1 LGHNA and CDR2 YNFKEQ.

This clonotype came up a few times. The rearrangement links TRBV6-2 or TRBV6-3 to TRBJ1-1; possibly TRBD1 for D (5 bases). CDR3 length: 15 residues. The germline V gene encodes CDR1 MNHEY and CDR2 SVGEGT. The V and J ends lost 0 bases and 4 bases respectively, with 12 bases between them. The CDR3 DNA follows: TGTGCCAGCAGTTACTCGTTCCCCGGGGGCACTGAAGCTTTCTTT. Protein product: CASSYSFPGGTEAFF.

This clonotype was seen a handful of times. The J gene is TRBJ1-5, the V gene TRBV5-1; 8 bases line up with TRBD1. V was clipped by 4 bases and J by 9 bases; unmatched bases: 9. Germline values: CDR1 SGHRS, CDR2 YFSETQ. The CDR3 is 14 residues long. CDR3 loop: CASSNGTGPSPQHF. Here the CDR3 DNA reads TGCGCCAGCAGCAACGGGACAGGCCCATCGCCCCAGCATTTT.

A few counts support this clonotype. The chain recombines TRBV4-2 with TRBJ1-1; perhaps TRBD1 as D (6 bases). The V gene lost 3 bases and the J gene lost 3 bases, with 11 bases spanning the gap. Germline loops: CDR1 LGHNA, CDR2 YNFKEQ. CDR3 size: 14 residues. CDR3 DNA: TGTGCCAGCAGCCAGGCACCAGGGGACACTGAAGCTTTCTTT. This gives the protein CASSQAPGDTEAFF.

This clonotype was counted only a few times. CDR3 DNA: TGCAGCGTCCCAGGACGGACCGGGGAGCTGTTTTTT. It codes for CSVPGRTGELFF. The chain combines TRBV29-1 with TRBJ2-2; unclear D gene. The CDR3 length is 12 residues. Trimming cost V 6 bases and J 5 bases, with 10 bases left between them. Germline V lookup: CDR1 SQVTM, CDR2 ANQGSEA.

CDR3 loop: CASSKARGDSGNTIYF. The CDR3 bases are TGTGCCAGCAGCAAAGCTCGGGGGGACTCTGGAAACACCATATATTTT. The chain joins TRBV21-1 to TRBJ1-3; no check of the table's D call, TRBD1, against the DNA was made. TRBV21-1 is a pseudogene. The CDR3 sequence is 16 residues long.

The J gene is TRBJ1-2, the V gene TRBV12-3 or TRBV12-4; 7 nucleotides align to TRBD1. Germline trimming cut 5 bases from V and 4 bases from J; bases unmatched to any gene: 7. This CDR3 spans 14 amino acids. Written as DNA, the CDR3 is TGTGCCAGCAGTGACCTGGGACAGCTCTATGGCTACACCTTC. Amino acids: CASSDLGQLYGYTF.

This clonotype occurred a few times. The V and J genes are TRBV5-1 and TRBJ1-1; TRBD1 is a possible D gene (5 bases). Germline loops: CDR1 SGHRS, CDR2 YFSETQ. The CDR3 loop spans 14 amino acids. Trimming cost V 1 base and J 3 bases, with 10 bases left between them. The CDR3 bases are TGCGCCAGCAGCTTGTTGCAGGGACACACTGAAGCTTTCTTT. Translating it yields CASSLLQGHTEAFF.

The chain uses TRBV12-3 or TRBV12-4 and TRBJ2-3; no definite D call. The ends were cut back, 3 bases at V and 6 bases at J, with 10 bases in the middle. The length of the CDR3 is 13 residues. CDR3 loop: CASSFPGPDTQYF. The CDR3 DNA follows: TGTGCCAGCAGTTTCCCCGGGCCGGATACGCAGTATTTT.

This clonotype was detected only a few times. V and J are TRBV20-1 and TRBJ1-6; TRBD1 matches 7 bases. The CDR3 sequence is 13 residues long. CDR1 is DFQATT, CDR2 SNEGSKA, per germline (reference sequence). After removal of 3 bases from V and 10 bases from J, the junction contained 6 bases not matched to a gene. The chain's CDR3 is CSARGRGVSPLHF. CDR3 sequence (DNA): TGCAGTGCTAGGGGCAGGGGGGTATCACCCCTCCACTTT.

This clonotype was detected only a few times. The rearrangement joins TRBV7-2 to TRBJ1-1; D gene ambiguous. CDR1 and CDR2 from the germline V gene are SGHTA and FQGNSA. V was shortened by 5 bases and J by 0 bases, with 10 bases between the two germline ends. This CDR3 region has 14 residues. The CDR3 is CASSLSRLNTEAFF. CDR3 nucleotides: TGTGCCAGCAGCCTTTCCCGGTTGAACACTGAAGCTTTCTTT.

This chain uses TRBV7-8 with TRBJ2-1; tentatively, D is TRBD1 (7 bases). The CDR3 length is 14 residues. V was pared by 5 bases and J by 8 bases, with 16 bases between. The germline V gene encodes CDR1 SGHVS and CDR2 FQNEAQ. The CDR3 is CASSPGGPSYEQFF. The CDR3 DNA sequence: TGTGCCAGCAGCCCAGGGGGGCCCAGTTATGAGCAGTTCTTC.

This sequence joins TRBV28 and TRBJ1-4; possible D gene TRBD1, 5 bases. V was shortened by 5 bases and J by 8 bases, with 15 bases between the two germline ends. Germline V gives CDR1 MDHEN, CDR2 SYDVKM. The CDR3 is made up of 14 amino acids. CDR3 amino acids: CASSPGTMREKLFF. The CDR3, as DNA: TGTGCCAGCAGTCCCGGGACTATGAGGGAAAAACTGTTTTTT.

The chain is built from TRBV24-1 and TRBJ1-5; 8 bases align to TRBD1. V was clipped by 9 bases and J by 2 bases; unmatched bases: 8. This CDR3 is built from 15 residues. Germline values: CDR1 KGHDR, CDR2 SFDVKD. Here the CDR3 reads CATAGGTGGNQPQHF. In DNA form, the CDR3 reads TGTGCCACCGCCGGTGGGACAGGAGGCAATCAGCCCCAGCATTTT.